This entry lists 10 T cell receptor beta chains sequenced from one sample in a study of blood T cell repertoires in COVID-19. The repertoire was sequenced with immunoSEQ multiplex PCR; TCRdb's copy has only in-frame clones and lacks some. The data contain hundreds of thousands of clones, approximately 85% of them seen just once; the ten biggest clones take up about 2%. Material: PBMCs or T cells enriched from blood (not recorded which). The receptors were gathered from a man younger than 45 who had recovered from COVID-19.

The chain employs TRBV30 and TRBJ1-2; 9 bases map to TRBD1. Trimming removed 4 bases from V and 8 bases from J; junction bases left unmatched: 8. The germline CDR1 and CDR2 sequences are GTSNPN and SVGIG (reference sequence). This CDR3 spans 13 amino acids. The chain's CDR3 is CAWTLQGASGYTF. CDR3 coding DNA: TGTGCCTGGACTTTACAGGGGGCGTCCGGCTACACCTTC.

The chain carries TRBV6-5 and TRBJ1-1, with TRBD1 matching over 7 bases. The length of the CDR3 is 15 residues. With V trimmed by 0 bases and J by 0 bases, 1 base remained unmatched. Per germline, CDR1 MNHEY and CDR2 SVGAGI. DNA for the CDR3: TGTGCCAGCAGTTACTCGGACAGGATGAACACTGAAGCTTTCTTT. Translation: CASSYSDRMNTEAFF.

The chain has TRBV5-1 and TRBJ2-5; perhaps TRBD1 as D (6 bases). This CDR3 contains 14 residues. V lost 2 bases to trimming and J lost 3 bases, with 11 bases between them. Per the germline V gene, CDR1 is SGHRS and CDR2 is YFSETQ. The CDR3 region has the DNA TGCGCCAGCAGCTTTGAGGCAGGGGAAGAGACCCAGTACTTC. Amino acids: CASSFEAGEETQYF.

The table lists this clone with a count of one. V and J are TRBV7-8 and TRBJ1-5, with TRBD1 identical over 9 bases. The CDR3 has 17 residues. V was pared by 4 bases and J by 5 bases, with 12 bases of the junction left unmatched. Per germline, CDR1 SGHVS and CDR2 FQNEAQ. In DNA form, the CDR3 reads TGTGCCAGCAGCTCCGGGACAGGGATAAGGGAGCATCAGCCCCAGCATTTT. It is translated as CASSSGTGIREHQPQHF. Filled out from reference TRBV7-8 and TRBJ1-5, the complete variable domain reads GAGVSQSPRYKVAKRGQDVALRCDPISGHVSLFWYQQALGQGPEFLTYFQNEAQLDKSGLPSDRFFAERPEGSVSTLKIQRTQQEDSAVYLCASSSGTGIREHQPQHFGDGTRLSIL.

The chain employs TRBV10-3 and TRBJ2-2, with D possibly being TRBD2 (6 bases). The ends were cut back, 8 bases at V and 2 bases at J, with 9 bases in the middle. CDR1 is ENHRY, CDR2 SYGVKD, per germline. CDR3 length: 13 residues. The CDR3 protein is CAIRGINTGELFF. The CDR3, as DNA: TGTGCCATCCGGGGGATCAACACCGGGGAGCTGTTTTTT.

The genes are TRBV27 and TRBJ2-3; 10 bases line up with TRBD2. This CDR3 is 14 amino acids long. With 8 bases clipped from V and 6 bases from J, the junction kept 8 bases outside the gene matches. CDR1 and CDR2 from the germline V gene are MNHEY and SMNVEV (reference sequence). The CDR3 protein is CASAPETSGDTQYF. CDR3 in DNA: TGTGCCAGCGCCCCTGAGACTAGCGGGGATACGCAGTATTTT.

As regards this clone: This sample also contains other DNA sequences that code for the same CDR3. The V gene is TRBV2, the J gene TRBJ1-2; 12 bases line up with TRBD1. This CDR3 comprises 14 residues. The V and J ends lost 6 bases and 2 bases, in that order; junction bases with no gene match: 1. Per germline, CDR1 SNHLY and CDR2 FYNNEI. The chain's CDR3 is CASRGTGGNYGYTF. DNA of the CDR3: TGTGCCAGCAGGGGGACAGGGGGCAACTATGGCTACACCTTC.

The CDR3 reads CASRLTGARSGEQYF. CDR3 in DNA: TGTGCCAGTAGACTAACAGGGGCTAGGTCTGGCGAGCAGTACTTC. The chain couples TRBV19 to TRBJ2-7; 7 positions match TRBD1. Germline assignment: CDR1 LNHDA and CDR2 SQIVND (reference sequence). This CDR3 is built from 15 residues. J gave up 6 bases and V 6 bases, and 14 bases lay outside the gene matches.

This clone has more than one count but fewer than ten. This sample also contains other DNA sequences that code for the same CDR3. J is TRBJ1-2 and V is TRBV7-9; no firm D call. V was clipped by 1 base and J by 4 bases, with 10 bases between them. This CDR3 is 14 amino acids long. Germline loops: CDR1 SEHNR, CDR2 FQNEAQ (reference sequence). The CDR3 here is CASSLDRGIYGYTF. The CDR3 nucleotides are TGTGCCAGCAGCTTAGACCGAGGGATCTATGGCTACACCTTC.

This chain links TRBV19 with TRBJ1-1; unclear D gene. CDR3 length equals 15 residues. CDR1 LNHDA and CDR2 SQIVND come from the germline V gene (reference sequence). V was clipped by 2 bases and J by 1 base, with 11 bases between them. This chain's CDR3 is CASSIIEGGNTEAFF. The CDR3 nucleotides are TGTGCCAGTAGTATAATAGAGGGCGGGAACACTGAAGCTTTCTTT.